This T cell receptor beta chain was found in a study of metastatic and nonmetastatic thyroid tumors. Background on the study: Repertoire comparison spanned blood and tumor or nodule tissue of malignant and benign thyroid patients.

Prior to thyroid surgery, none of the patients had received any treatment. TCRdb re-called clones from the PCR reads using MiXCR. This sample carries several thousand clones, about 30% of them seen once, and the ten largest clones take 13%. Note on this clone: The antigen remains unidentified.

The CDR3 covers 14 residues. CDR1 MNHNS and CDR2 SASEGT come from the germline V gene. The V and J ends lost 9 bases and 3 bases respectively, with 17 bases between them. Study results and caveats: Reported TCR beta diversity, measured in blood and tumor, was significantly higher for malignant thyroid tumors than for benign nodules.

The rearrangement links TRBV6-1 to TRBJ1-1; D possibly corresponds to TRBD1 (6 bases). What was sequenced was adjacent normal tissue. The receptor's source is a female donor with papillary thyroid cancer or a benign thyroid nodule (not recorded which). Some clones in this sample may be carry-over from other donors' samples. CDR3 sequence reads: CARPLKQGHTEAFF. DNA of the CDR3: TGTGCCAGGCCTCTAAAACAGGGACACACTGAAGCTTTCTTT.